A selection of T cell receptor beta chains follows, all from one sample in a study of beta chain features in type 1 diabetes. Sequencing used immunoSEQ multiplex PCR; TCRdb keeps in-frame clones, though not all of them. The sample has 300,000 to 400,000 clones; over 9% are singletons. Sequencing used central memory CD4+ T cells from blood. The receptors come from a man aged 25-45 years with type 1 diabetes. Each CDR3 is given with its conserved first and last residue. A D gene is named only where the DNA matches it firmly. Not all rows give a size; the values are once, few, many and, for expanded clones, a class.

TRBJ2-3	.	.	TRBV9	TGTGCCAGCAGCGTAGGCCCCCAAGGGGGGGGCACAGATACGCAGTATTTT	CASSVGPQGGGTDTQYF
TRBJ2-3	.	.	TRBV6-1	TGTGCCAGCAGTGAAGGGCAGGGCGGCACAGATACGCAGTATTTT	CASSEGQGGTDTQYF
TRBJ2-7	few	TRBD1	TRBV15	TGTGCCACCAGCAGACCCCCCGGACAGGGGGCGGGAGAGCAGTACTTC	CATSRPPGQGAGEQYF
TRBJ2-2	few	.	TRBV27	TGTGCCAGCAGTTTACAACGGGCCGTTGAGAACGGGGAGCTGTTTTTT	CASSLQRAVENGELFF
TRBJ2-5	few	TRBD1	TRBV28	TGTGCCAGCAGTTCCGGGACAGGGGGTGGAGAGACCCAGTACTTC	CASSSGTGGGETQYF
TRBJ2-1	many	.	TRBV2	TGTGCCAGCAGTGACCAAGTGGGGTCCTACAATGAGCAGTTCTTC	CASSDQVGSYNEQFF
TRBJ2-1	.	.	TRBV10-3	TGTGCCATCAGTGCCCAGGACTACTCCTACAATGAGCAGTTCTTC	CAISAQDYSYNEQFF
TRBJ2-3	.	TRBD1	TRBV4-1	TGCGCCAGCAGCCTCTACAGGGGGGTCACAGATACGCAGTATTTT	CASSLYRGVTDTQYF
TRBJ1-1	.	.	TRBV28	TGTGCCAGCAGTTTGATTTGGGACGGAGGCTACATGAACACTGAAGCTTTCTTT	CASSLIWDGGYMNTEAFF
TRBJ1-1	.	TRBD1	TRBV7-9	TGTGCCAGCAGCTCTCAGACAGGGGTAACTGAAGCTTTCTTT	CASSSQTGVTEAFF
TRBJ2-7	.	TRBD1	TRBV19	TGTGCCAGTAGCAGGGACAGCTACTACGAGCAGTACTTC	CASSRDSYYEQYF
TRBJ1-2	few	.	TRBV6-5	TGTGCCAGCAGTTACTCAGGCAATGGCTACACCTTC	CASSYSGNGYTF
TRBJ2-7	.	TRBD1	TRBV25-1	TGTGCCAGCAGATCACAGGGGGAGAGCGAGCAGTACTTC	CASRSQGESEQYF
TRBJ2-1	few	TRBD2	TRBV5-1	TGCGCCAGCAGCCTCGGACTAGCGGGAGGTCGCGATGAGCAGTTCTTC	CASSLGLAGGRDEQFF
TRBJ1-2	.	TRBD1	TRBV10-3	TGTGCCATCAGTGACTTCGATGGGACAGGGGGCTCCAGGGGGAATGGCTACACCTTC	CAISDFDGTGGSRGNGYTF
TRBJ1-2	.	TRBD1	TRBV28	TGTGCCAGCTCACGACAGGGGGTGGATGGCTACACCTTC	CASSRQGVDGYTF
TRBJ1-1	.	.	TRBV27	TGTGCCAGCAGTTTATACAGGGAAACTGAAGCTTTCTTT	CASSLYRETEAFF
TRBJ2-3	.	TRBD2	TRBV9	TGTGCCAGCAGCTGGCTAGCGGGAGCAGATACGCAGTATTTT	CASSWLAGADTQYF
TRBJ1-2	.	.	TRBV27	TGTGCCAGCCATGATTCGGCTGTTACTGGAGCTAACTATGGCTACACCTTC	CASHDSAVTGANYGYTF
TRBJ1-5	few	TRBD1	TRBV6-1	TGTGCCAGCAGTGGGACAGGGGGGAGTCAGCCCCAGCATTTT	CASSGTGGSQPQHF
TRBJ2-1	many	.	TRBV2	TGTGCCAGCAGTGAACAAGGGGATGAGCAGTTCTTC	CASSEQGDEQFF
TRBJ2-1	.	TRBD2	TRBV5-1	TGCGCCAGCAGCTGGACTAGCGATGAGCAGTTCTTC	CASSWTSDEQFF
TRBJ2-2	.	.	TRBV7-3	TGTGCCAGCAGCTTACCACAGGGAGGCGGGGAGCTGTTTTTT	CASSLPQGGGELFF
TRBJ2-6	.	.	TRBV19	TGTGCCAGTAGTATGGGCCCCCAGTGGGGGGCTGGGGCCAACGTCCTGACTTTC	CASSMGPQWGAGANVLTF
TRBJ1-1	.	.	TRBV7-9	TGTGCCAGCAGCTTTTACGATGAAGCTTTCTTT	CASSFYDEAFF
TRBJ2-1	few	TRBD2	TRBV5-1	TGCGCCAGCAGCTTGATATACGGACTAGACAATGAGCAGTTCTTC	CASSLIYGLDNEQFF
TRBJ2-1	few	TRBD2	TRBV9	TGTGCCAGCAGCCTAGCGGGCTACAATGAGCAGTTCTTC	CASSLAGYNEQFF
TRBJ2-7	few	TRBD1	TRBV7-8	TGTGCCAGCAGCTCCTATTACACCGGGACAGACTACGAGCAGTACTTC	CASSSYYTGTDYEQYF
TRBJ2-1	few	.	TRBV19	TGTGCCAGTAGTGCCGCACAACTAGAATCCTACAATGAGCAGTTCTTC	CASSAAQLESYNEQFF
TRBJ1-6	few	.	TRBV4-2	TGTGCCAGCAGGTTTAGCTACAATTCACCCCTCCACTTT	CASRFSYNSPLHF
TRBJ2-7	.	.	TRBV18	TGTGCCAGCTCACCGAACACCAATGCCTACGAGCAGTACTTC	CASSPNTNAYEQYF
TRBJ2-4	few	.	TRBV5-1	TGCGCCAGCAGCTTGGCGGGTTTAGGGTTCGGTGACATTCAGTACTTC	CASSLAGLGFGDIQYF
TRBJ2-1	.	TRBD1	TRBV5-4	TGTGCCAGCAGCCCGCTGACAGGGCGCTCCTACAATGAGCAGTTCTTC	CASSPLTGRSYNEQFF
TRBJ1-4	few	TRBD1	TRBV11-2	TGTGCCAGCAGTTCCACCGGGACAGGGGGTGAAAAACTGTTTTTT	CASSSTGTGGEKLFF
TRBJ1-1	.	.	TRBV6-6	TGTGCCAGCTTTCCCTCAAGTCCGGGGCTAGGGACTGAAGCTTTCTTT	CASFPSSPGLGTEAFF
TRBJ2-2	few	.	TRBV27	TGTGCCAGCAGTACCGGGACCACCGGGGAGCTGTTTTTT	CASSTGTTGELFF
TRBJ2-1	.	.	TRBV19	TGTGCCAGTAGTCCAGACCCCGGCTACCACTCCTACAATGAGCAGTTCTTC	CASSPDPGYHSYNEQFF
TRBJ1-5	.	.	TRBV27	TGTGCCAGCAGTTTATCCGGGTTTGGCGATCAGCCCCAGCATTTT	CASSLSGFGDQPQHF
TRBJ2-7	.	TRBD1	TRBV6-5	TGTGCCAGCAGTCGCGGACAGGGGACGAACTACGAGCAGTACTTC	CASSRGQGTNYEQYF